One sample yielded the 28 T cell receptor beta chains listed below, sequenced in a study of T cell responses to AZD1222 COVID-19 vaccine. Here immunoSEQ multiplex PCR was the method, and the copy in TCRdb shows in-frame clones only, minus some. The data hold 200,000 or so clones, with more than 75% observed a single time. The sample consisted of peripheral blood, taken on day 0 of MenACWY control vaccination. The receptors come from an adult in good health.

The CDR3 coding sequence is TGTGCCAGCAGGGCGGGGACCCAGTACTTC. This codes for CASRAGTQYF. The chain recombines TRBV6-5 with TRBJ2-5; D may be TRBD2 (5 bases). Trimming removed 6 bases at V and 7 bases at J, with 6 bases between. From germline, CDR1 is MNHEY and CDR2 SVGAGI. This CDR3 is built from 10 residues.

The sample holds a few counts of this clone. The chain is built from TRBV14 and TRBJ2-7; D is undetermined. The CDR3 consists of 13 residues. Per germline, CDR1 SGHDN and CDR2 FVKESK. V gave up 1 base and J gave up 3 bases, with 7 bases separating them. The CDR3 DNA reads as TGTGCCAGCAGCCAAGCCCTCCTCTACGAGCAGTACTTC. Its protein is CASSQALLYEQYF.

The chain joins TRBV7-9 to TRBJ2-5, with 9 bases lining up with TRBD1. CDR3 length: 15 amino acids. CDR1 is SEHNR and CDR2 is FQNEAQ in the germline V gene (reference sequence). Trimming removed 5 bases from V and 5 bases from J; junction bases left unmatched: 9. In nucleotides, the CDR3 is TGTGCCAGCAGCAAAACACAGGGGGCGGGGGAGACCCAGTACTTC. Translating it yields CASSKTQGAGETQYF.

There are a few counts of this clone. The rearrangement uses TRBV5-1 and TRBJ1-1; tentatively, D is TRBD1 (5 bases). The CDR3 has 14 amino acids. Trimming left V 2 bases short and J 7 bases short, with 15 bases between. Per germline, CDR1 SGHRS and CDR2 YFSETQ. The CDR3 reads CASSFGHGNVEAFF. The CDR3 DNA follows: TGCGCCAGCAGCTTCGGACACGGGAATGTTGAAGCTTTCTTT.

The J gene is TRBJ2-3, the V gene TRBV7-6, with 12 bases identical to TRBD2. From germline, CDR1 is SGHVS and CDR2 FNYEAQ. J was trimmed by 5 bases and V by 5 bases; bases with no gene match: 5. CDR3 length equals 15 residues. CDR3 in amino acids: CASSRTSGIVDTQYF. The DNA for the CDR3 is TGTGCCAGCAGCCGGACTAGCGGGATTGTAGATACGCAGTATTTT.

CDR3 protein: CAIRTGEGETQYF. The DNA for the CDR3 is TGTGCCATCAGAACCGGGGAGGGAGAGACCCAGTACTTC. V gene TRBV10-3 combines with J gene TRBJ2-5; 7 bases are a match to TRBD2. The CDR3 totals 13 residues. The germline gives CDR1 ENHRY, CDR2 SYGVKD. J was trimmed by 4 bases and V by 6 bases; bases with no gene match: 5.

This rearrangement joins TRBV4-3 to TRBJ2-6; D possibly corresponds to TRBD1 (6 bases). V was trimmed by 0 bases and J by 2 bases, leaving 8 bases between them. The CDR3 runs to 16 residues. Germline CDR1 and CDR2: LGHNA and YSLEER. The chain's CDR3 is CASSQERGTGANVLTF. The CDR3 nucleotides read TGCGCCAGCAGCCAAGAGAGGGGGACTGGGGCCAACGTCCTGACTTTC.

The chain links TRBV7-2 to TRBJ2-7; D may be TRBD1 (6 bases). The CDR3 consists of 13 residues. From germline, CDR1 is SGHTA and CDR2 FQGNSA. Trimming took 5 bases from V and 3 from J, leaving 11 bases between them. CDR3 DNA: TGTGCCAGCAGCCCAGAGGGGGTCTACGAGCAGTACTTC. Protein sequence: CASSPEGVYEQYF.

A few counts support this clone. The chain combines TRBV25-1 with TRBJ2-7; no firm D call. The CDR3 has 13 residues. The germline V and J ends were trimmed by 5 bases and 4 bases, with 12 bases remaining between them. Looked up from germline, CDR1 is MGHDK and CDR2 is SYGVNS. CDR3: CASSRPSQYEQYF. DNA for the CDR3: TGTGCCAGCAGTCGGCCCTCGCAATACGAGCAGTACTTC.

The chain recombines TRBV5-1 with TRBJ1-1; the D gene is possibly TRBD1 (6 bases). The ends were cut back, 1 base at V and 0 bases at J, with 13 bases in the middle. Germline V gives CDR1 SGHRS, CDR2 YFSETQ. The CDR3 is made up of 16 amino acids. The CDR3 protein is CASSLQPGVMNTEAFF. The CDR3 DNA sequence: TGCGCCAGCAGCTTGCAGCCAGGGGTCATGAACACTGAAGCTTTCTTT.

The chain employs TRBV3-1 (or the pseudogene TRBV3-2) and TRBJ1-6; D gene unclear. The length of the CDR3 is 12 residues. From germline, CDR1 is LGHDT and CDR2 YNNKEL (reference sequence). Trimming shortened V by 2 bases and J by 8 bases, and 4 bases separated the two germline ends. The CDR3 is CASSQLDSPLHF. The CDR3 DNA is TGTGCCAGCAGCCAACTGGATTCACCCCTCCACTTT.

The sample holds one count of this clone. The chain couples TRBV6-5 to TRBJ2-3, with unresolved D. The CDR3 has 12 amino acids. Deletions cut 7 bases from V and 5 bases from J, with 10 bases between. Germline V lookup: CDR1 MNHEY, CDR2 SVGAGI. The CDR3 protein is CASTQWGDTQYF. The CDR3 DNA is TGTGCCAGCACCCAATGGGGAGATACGCAGTATTTT.

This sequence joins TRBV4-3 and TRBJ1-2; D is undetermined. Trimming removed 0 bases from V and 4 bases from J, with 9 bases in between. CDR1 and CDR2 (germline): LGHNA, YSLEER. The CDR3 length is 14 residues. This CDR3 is CASSQDRQVYGYTF. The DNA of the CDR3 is TGCGCCAGCAGCCAAGATAGGCAGGTCTATGGCTACACCTTC.

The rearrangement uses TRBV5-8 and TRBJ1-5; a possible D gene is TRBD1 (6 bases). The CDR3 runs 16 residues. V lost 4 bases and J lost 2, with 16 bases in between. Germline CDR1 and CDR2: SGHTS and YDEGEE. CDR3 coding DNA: TGTGCCAGCAGCGCCCAAACAGGGTTGGGCAATCAGCCCCAGCATTTT. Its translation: CASSAQTGLGNQPQHF.

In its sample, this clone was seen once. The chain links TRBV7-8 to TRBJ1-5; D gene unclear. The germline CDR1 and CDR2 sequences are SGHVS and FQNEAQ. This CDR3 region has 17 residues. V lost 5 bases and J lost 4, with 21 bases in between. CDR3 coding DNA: TGTGCCAGCAGCCCACCCGGTTGGCGGGGAGTAAATCAGCCCCAGCATTTT. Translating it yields CASSPPGWRGVNQPQHF.

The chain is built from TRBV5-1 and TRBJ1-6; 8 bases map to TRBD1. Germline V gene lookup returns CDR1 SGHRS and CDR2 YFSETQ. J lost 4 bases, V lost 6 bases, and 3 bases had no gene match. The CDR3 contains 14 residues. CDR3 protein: CASKDRAYNSPLHF. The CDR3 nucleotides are TGCGCCAGCAAGGACAGGGCATATAATTCACCCCTCCACTTT.

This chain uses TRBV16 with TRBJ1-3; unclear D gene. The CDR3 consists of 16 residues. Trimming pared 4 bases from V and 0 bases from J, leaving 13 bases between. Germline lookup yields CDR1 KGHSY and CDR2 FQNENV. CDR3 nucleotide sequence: TGTGCCAGCAGCCCGTTCCAGGCTTTCTCTGGAAACACCATATATTTT. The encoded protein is CASSPFQAFSGNTIYF.

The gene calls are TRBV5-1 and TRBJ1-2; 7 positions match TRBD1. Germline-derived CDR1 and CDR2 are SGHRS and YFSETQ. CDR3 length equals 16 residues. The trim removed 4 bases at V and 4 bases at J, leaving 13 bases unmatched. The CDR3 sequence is CASSPQTGPTFYGYTF. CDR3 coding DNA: TGCGCCAGCAGCCCCCAGACAGGGCCCACCTTCTATGGCTACACCTTC.

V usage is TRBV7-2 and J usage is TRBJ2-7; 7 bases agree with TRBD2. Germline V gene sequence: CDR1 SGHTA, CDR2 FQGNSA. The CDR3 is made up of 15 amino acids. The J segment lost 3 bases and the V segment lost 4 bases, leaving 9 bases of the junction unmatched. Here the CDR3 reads CASSSGGTSFYEQYF. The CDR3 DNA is TGTGCCAGCAGCTCGGGGGGTACTAGTTTCTACGAGCAGTACTTC.

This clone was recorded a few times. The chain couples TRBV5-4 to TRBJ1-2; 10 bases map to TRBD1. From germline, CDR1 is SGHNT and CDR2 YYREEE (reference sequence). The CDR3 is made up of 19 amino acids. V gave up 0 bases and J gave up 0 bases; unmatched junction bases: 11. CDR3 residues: CASSLGGTGAVLANYGYTF. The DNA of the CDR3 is TGTGCCAGCAGCTTGGGGGGGACAGGGGCCGTTCTGGCTAACTATGGCTACACCTTC.

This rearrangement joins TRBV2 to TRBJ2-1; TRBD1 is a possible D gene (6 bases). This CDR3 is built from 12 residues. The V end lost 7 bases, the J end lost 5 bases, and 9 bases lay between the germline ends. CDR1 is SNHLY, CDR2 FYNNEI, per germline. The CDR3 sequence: CASNGQHNEQFF. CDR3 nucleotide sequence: TGTGCCAGCAATGGACAGCACAATGAGCAGTTCTTC.

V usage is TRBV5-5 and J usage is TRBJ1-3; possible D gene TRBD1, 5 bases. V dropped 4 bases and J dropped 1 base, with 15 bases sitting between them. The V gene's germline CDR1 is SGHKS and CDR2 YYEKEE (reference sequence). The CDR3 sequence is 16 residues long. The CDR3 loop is CASSLRGLPSGNTIYF. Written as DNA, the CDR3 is TGTGCCAGCAGCCTAAGGGGACTACCGTCTGGAAACACCATATATTTT.

In DNA form, the CDR3 reads TGTGCCAGTAGTACGACTCGGGCCATCGTAAACACTGAAGCTTTCTTT. Its translation is CASSTTRAIVNTEAFF. The rearrangement links TRBV19 to TRBJ1-1; unclear D gene. This CDR3 comprises 16 residues. Trimming removed 4 bases at V and 2 bases at J, with 17 bases between. Germline values: CDR1 LNHDA, CDR2 SQIVND (reference sequence).

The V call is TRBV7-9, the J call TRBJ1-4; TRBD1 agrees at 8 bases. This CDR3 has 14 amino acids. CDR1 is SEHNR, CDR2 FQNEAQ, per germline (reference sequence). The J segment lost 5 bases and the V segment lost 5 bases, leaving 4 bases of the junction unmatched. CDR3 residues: CASSPDRGNEKLFF. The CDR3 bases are TGTGCCAGCAGCCCTGACAGGGGAAATGAAAAACTGTTTTTT.

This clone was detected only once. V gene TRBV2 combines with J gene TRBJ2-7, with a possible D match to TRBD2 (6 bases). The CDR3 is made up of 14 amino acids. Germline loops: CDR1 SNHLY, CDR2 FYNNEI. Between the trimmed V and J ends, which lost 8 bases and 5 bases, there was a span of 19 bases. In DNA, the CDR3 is TGTGCCAGCGGGGTATTGGACTACGGGGACGAGCAGTACTTC. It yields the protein CASGVLDYGDEQYF. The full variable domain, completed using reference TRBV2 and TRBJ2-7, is EPEVTQTPSHQVTQMGQEVILRCVPISNHLYFYWYRQILGQKVEFLVSFYNNEISEKSEIFDDQFSVERPDGSNFTLKIRSTKLEDSAMYFCASGVLDYGDEQYFGPGTRLTVT.

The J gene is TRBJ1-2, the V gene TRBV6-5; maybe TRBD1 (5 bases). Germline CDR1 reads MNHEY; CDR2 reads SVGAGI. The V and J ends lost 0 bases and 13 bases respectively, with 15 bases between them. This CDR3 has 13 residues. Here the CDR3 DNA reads TGTGCCAGCAGTTACTCGATGGGGCTGGGGGTCACCTTC. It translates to CASSYSMGLGVTF.

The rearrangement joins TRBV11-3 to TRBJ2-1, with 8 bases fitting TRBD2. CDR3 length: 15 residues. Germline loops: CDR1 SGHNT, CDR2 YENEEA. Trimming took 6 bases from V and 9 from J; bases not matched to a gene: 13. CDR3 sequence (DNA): TGTGCCAGCAGTCCCGGTGGAGCGGGAGAGGGTGAGCAGTTCTTC. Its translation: CASSPGGAGEGEQFF.

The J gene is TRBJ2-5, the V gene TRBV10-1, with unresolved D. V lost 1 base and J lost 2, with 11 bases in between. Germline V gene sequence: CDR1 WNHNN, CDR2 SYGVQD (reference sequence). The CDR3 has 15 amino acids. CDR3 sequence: CASSELNKEQETQYF. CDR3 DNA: TGCGCCAGCAGTGAGTTGAACAAGGAACAAGAGACCCAGTACTTC.